The 24 T cell receptor beta chains given below trace back to one sample, sequenced in a study of cytomegalovirus exposure and HLA in healthy donors. PCR used 60 Vbeta primers and 13 Jbeta primers. Data came from immunoSEQ multiplex PCR; TCRdb stores just in-frame clones and leaves some out. Its table records 200,000 to 250,000 clones. The sample was PBMCs. These receptors were taken from a girl aged 2 to 10 in good health and CMV-seropositive.

The chain is built from TRBV5-1 and TRBJ2-3, with 8 bases identical to TRBD1. CDR3 length: 14 residues. CDR1 is SGHRS and CDR2 is YFSETQ in the germline V gene. V was clipped by 0 bases and J by 4 bases; unmatched bases: 1. CDR3 nucleotides: TGCGCCAGCAGCTTGGGGACAGGGTCAGATACGCAGTATTTT. Encoded protein: CASSLGTGSDTQYF.

CDR3 sequence (DNA): TGCGCCAGCAGCTTGGCACGGGGGACTAATGAAAAACTGTTTTTT. It translates to CASSLARGTNEKLFF. V is TRBV5-1 and J is TRBJ1-4; maybe TRBD1 (5 bases). CDR1 and CDR2 from the germline V gene are SGHRS and YFSETQ. Trimming took 0 bases from V and 2 from J, leaving 8 bases between them. The CDR3 length is 15 residues.

The rearrangement links TRBV7-9 to TRBJ2-7; perhaps TRBD1 as D (6 bases). V was cut by 8 bases and J by 2 bases, with 19 bases left in between. There are 15 residues in the CDR3. The V gene's germline CDR1 is SEHNR and CDR2 FQNEAQ (reference sequence). The CDR3 bases are TGTGCCAGCCCTACCCATGACAGGTTCGCCTACGAGCAGTACTTC. Protein product: CASPTHDRFAYEQYF.

The V call is TRBV19, the J call TRBJ2-7; tentatively, D is TRBD1 (8 bases). The CDR3 extends over 18 amino acids. Germline CDR1 is LNHDA and CDR2 is SQIVND (reference sequence). The V gene lost 5 bases and the J gene lost 1 base, with 24 bases spanning the gap. CDR3: CASSPHGTGKRGSYEQYF. The CDR3 DNA sequence: TGTGCCAGTAGTCCCCACGGGACAGGCAAGCGGGGTTCCTACGAGCAGTACTTC.

The chain combines TRBV27 with TRBJ2-5, with 14 bases fitting TRBD2. The ends lost 8 bases at V and 5 bases at J; junction bases unmatched: 7. Germline CDR1 is MNHEY and CDR2 is SMNVEV (reference sequence). The CDR3 totals 15 residues. In DNA, the CDR3 is TGTGCCAGCCAGGGGACTAGCGGGAGTGGGGAGACCCAGTACTTC. Its protein is CASQGTSGSGETQYF.

The chain recombines TRBV9 with TRBJ2-5, with D perhaps matching TRBD1 (6 bases). The germline V gene encodes CDR1 SGDLS and CDR2 YYNGEE. This CDR3 has 15 residues. The V and J ends lost 4 bases and 2 bases respectively, with 15 bases between them. The CDR3 loop reads CASSTLGGRQETQYF. In nucleotides, the CDR3 is TGTGCCAGCAGCACCCTAGGGGGTAGACAAGAGACCCAGTACTTC.

The V and J genes are TRBV28 and TRBJ2-7, with D perhaps matching TRBD2 (6 bases). V shed 4 bases and J shed 2 bases, with 24 bases lying between them. The CDR3 length is 18 residues. CDR1 and CDR2 from the germline V gene are MDHEN and SYDVKM. CDR3 sequence: CASSSPTAQTSRPYEQYF. The DNA for the CDR3 is TGTGCCAGCAGTTCCCCAACCGCTCAAACTAGCCGCCCCTACGAGCAGTACTTC.

The chain couples TRBV7-6 to TRBJ2-1; tentatively, D is TRBD2 (6 bases). Germline V gives CDR1 SGHVS, CDR2 FNYEAQ. The V end lost 3 bases, the J end lost 8 bases, and 11 bases lay between the germline ends. The length of the CDR3 is 13 residues. The CDR3 nucleotides are TGTGCCAGCAGCTTCTGGGGAGGCGATGAGCAGTTCTTC. It codes for CASSFWGGDEQFF. The full variable domain, its missing parts supplied by reference TRBV7-6 and TRBJ2-1, is GAGVSQSPRYKVTKRGQDVALRCDPISGHVSLYWYRQALGQGPEFLTYFNYEAQQDKSGLPNDRFSAERPEGSISTLTIQRTEQRDSAMYRCASSFWGGDEQFFGPGTRLTVL.

The gene calls are TRBV10-2 and TRBJ2-5; TRBD1 matches 9 bases. The last part of the DNA fits TRBJ2-7 better; the J call may be wrong. There are 15 residues in the CDR3. Germline V lookup: CDR1 WSHSY, CDR2 SAAADI. The CDR3 DNA reads as TGCGCCAGCAGCGACAGGGGGAGTAAGTCCTACGAGCAGTACTTC. It yields the protein CASSDRGSKSYEQYF.

The rearrangement uses TRBV25-1 and TRBJ1-2; D might be TRBD1 (5 bases). CDR1 and CDR2 (germline): MGHDK, SYGVNS. The CDR3 is made up of 13 amino acids. Trimming removed 5 bases at V and 8 bases at J, with 15 bases between. The CDR3 reads CASSPGGGRGYTF. CDR3 DNA sequence: TGTGCCAGCAGTCCGGGGGGGGGAAGAGGCTACACCTTC.

This rearrangement joins TRBV28 to TRBJ1-2; D might be TRBD1 (5 bases). The CDR3 has 13 residues. Germline V lookup: CDR1 MDHEN, CDR2 SYDVKM. V lost 6 bases and J lost 4, with 12 bases in between. As DNA, the CDR3 is TGTGCCAGCAGGATCGGACAAGCCTATGGCTACACCTTC. This codes for CASRIGQAYGYTF.

This rearrangement joins TRBV28 to TRBJ1-1; D gene unclear. Germline CDR1 is MDHEN and CDR2 is SYDVKM. Trimming cost V 6 bases and J 2 bases, with 10 bases left between them. This CDR3 region has 13 residues. In nucleotides, the CDR3 is TGTGCCAGCAGCCCCCCGGTAAACACTGAAGCTTTCTTT. The encoded protein is CASSPPVNTEAFF.

The chain has TRBV11-2 and TRBJ2-1; 12 nucleotides agree with TRBD2. Trimming at V came to 10 bases and at J to 10 bases, leaving 5 bases not matched to a gene. This CDR3 spans 12 amino acids. Germline values: CDR1 SGHAT, CDR2 FQNNGV. As DNA, the CDR3 is TGTGCCACCCAAGGACTAGCGGGAGAGCAGTTCTTC. Its translation: CATQGLAGEQFF.

The chain links TRBV2 to TRBJ1-4; possible D gene TRBD1, 6 bases. CDR3 length: 16 amino acids. Germline V lookup: CDR1 SNHLY, CDR2 FYNNEI. Trimming left V 3 bases short and J 0 bases short, with 11 bases between. For the CDR3, the DNA is TGTGCCAGCAGTGACGACAGGCCTGCAACTAATGAAAAACTGTTTTTT. It yields the protein CASSDDRPATNEKLFF.

The chain couples TRBV10-3 to TRBJ2-3, with 8 nucleotides matching TRBD2. J was trimmed by 3 bases and V by 2 bases; bases with no gene match: 1. The CDR3 totals 14 residues. Germline CDR1 is ENHRY and CDR2 is SYGVKD. The CDR3 loop is CAISEREGTDTQYF. The DNA of the CDR3 is TGTGCCATCAGTGAGCGGGAGGGGACAGATACGCAGTATTTT.

The V gene is TRBV2, the J gene TRBJ1-5; TRBD1 might be the D (5 bases). The CDR3 runs to 17 residues. Trimming removed 4 bases at V and 1 base at J, with 17 bases between. Germline CDR1 SNHLY, CDR2 FYNNEI. The CDR3, as DNA: TGTGCCAGCAGTGGTGGTGGGGCAGGGCTCAGCAATCAGCCCCAGCATTTT. This codes for CASSGGGAGLSNQPQHF.

The chain joins TRBV11-2 to TRBJ1-1; 7 positions match TRBD1. The junction had 8 bases not matched to a gene; V was cut back by 6 bases and J by 4 bases. The CDR3 has 14 residues. The germline V gene encodes CDR1 SGHAT and CDR2 FQNNGV. In DNA, the CDR3 is TGTGCCAGCAGTTCGACGGACAGGTCCACTGAAGCTTTCTTT. Translated, it gives CASSSTDRSTEAFF.

The chain uses TRBV5-4 and TRBJ2-7; TRBD1 aligns across 7 bases. The CDR3 is made up of 13 amino acids. The V segment lost 2 bases and the J segment 6 bases; nucleotides outside the gene matches: 5. Germline V CDR1 and CDR2: SGHNT, YYREEE (reference sequence). CDR3 sequence: CASSFPDRVEQYF. The DNA for the CDR3 is TGTGCCAGCAGCTTCCCAGACAGGGTCGAGCAGTACTTC.

The chain is built from TRBV4-2 and TRBJ2-3; 15 bases map to TRBD2. Germline CDR1 and CDR2: LGHNA and YNFKEQ. Trimming took 4 bases from V and 1 from J; bases not matched to a gene: 12. The CDR3 totals 20 residues. CDR3 in DNA: TGTGCCAGCAGCCGAAGATCCGGGACTAGCGGGAGGACTCGCACAGATACGCAGTATTTT. It codes for CASSRRSGTSGRTRTDTQYF.

The gene calls are TRBV2 and TRBJ2-7; 11 positions agree with TRBD2. Germline assignment: CDR1 SNHLY and CDR2 FYNNEI. The CDR3 is 17 amino acids. J was trimmed by 2 bases and V by 6 bases; bases with no gene match: 12. The CDR3 loop is CASSPLAGGPLTYEQYF. Written as DNA, the CDR3 is TGTGCCAGCAGCCCTCTAGCGGGAGGACCGCTAACCTACGAGCAGTACTTC.

This chain connects TRBV2 to TRBJ2-7; perhaps TRBD1 as D (6 bases). Germline V gives CDR1 SNHLY, CDR2 FYNNEI. The CDR3 has 11 residues. V was shortened by 7 bases and J by 5 bases, with 9 bases between the two germline ends. This CDR3 reads CASKRDNEQYF. The CDR3 coding sequence is TGTGCCAGCAAGAGGGACAACGAGCAGTACTTC.

V gene TRBV27 combines with J gene TRBJ2-1; 8 nucleotides agree with TRBD2. J gave up 7 bases and V 6 bases, and 8 bases lay outside the gene matches. Germline V gene sequence: CDR1 MNHEY, CDR2 SMNVEV (reference sequence). This CDR3 spans 14 amino acids. The CDR3 DNA follows: TGTGCCAGCAGCCTCGGGGGGGGCATTAATGAGCAGTTCTTC. It encodes CASSLGGGINEQFF.

This rearrangement joins TRBV2 to TRBJ1-1; D unclear. Germline loops: CDR1 SNHLY, CDR2 FYNNEI. The CDR3 has 8 residues. Deletions cut 9 bases from V and 10 bases from J, with 6 bases between. The CDR3 region is CASNGAFF. The CDR3 DNA is TGTGCCAGTAACGGAGCTTTCTTT.

The chain uses TRBV5-1 and TRBJ2-7; 8 bases fit TRBD2. Looked up from germline, CDR1 is SGHRS and CDR2 is YFSETQ. This CDR3 comprises 16 residues. Trimming cost V 0 bases and J 6 bases; bases outside gene matches: 11. CDR3 residues: CASSLVVGRASREQYF. CDR3 sequence (DNA): TGCGCCAGCAGCTTGGTTGTCGGGAGGGCCTCCCGCGAGCAGTACTTC.